This T cell receptor beta chain appears in the sequencing data of a study of identical twins. Study-level findings and limits: Cross-sectional statistics, not tracking of the same donors, supported the conclusions.

MiXCR, applied by TCRdb to the 5' RACE reads, yields one record per CDR3 protein. The repertoire includes under 800,000 distinct CDR3 sequences, less than 25% of them detected once, and roughly 4% sits in the top ten. This clonotype was observed a few times. Its antigen is unidentified. CDR1 and CDR2 (germline): SEHNR, FQNEAQ (reference sequence). The CDR3 is 13 residues long. Trimming stripped 11 bases from V and 7 bases from J, with 18 bases between. These data were likewise used in another study, on T cells expressing NK-cell markers. Turning to that study: Sorted CD3+CD56-NKG2C+, CD3+CD56+NKG2C+ and CD3+CD56+NKG2C- T cells supplied the TCR beta repertoires. Once again these clonotypes came out on top in the CD3+CD56-NKG2C+ fraction of several donors.

Sequencing used PBMCs. This TCR was recovered from a woman aged 18 to 35 in good health. This sequence joins TRBV7-9 and TRBJ1-5; tentative D call: TRBD1 (5 bases). CDR3 residues: CASALREGQPQHF. CDR3 coding DNA: TGTGCCTCCGCCCTCAGGGAGGGACAGCCCCAGCATTTT.